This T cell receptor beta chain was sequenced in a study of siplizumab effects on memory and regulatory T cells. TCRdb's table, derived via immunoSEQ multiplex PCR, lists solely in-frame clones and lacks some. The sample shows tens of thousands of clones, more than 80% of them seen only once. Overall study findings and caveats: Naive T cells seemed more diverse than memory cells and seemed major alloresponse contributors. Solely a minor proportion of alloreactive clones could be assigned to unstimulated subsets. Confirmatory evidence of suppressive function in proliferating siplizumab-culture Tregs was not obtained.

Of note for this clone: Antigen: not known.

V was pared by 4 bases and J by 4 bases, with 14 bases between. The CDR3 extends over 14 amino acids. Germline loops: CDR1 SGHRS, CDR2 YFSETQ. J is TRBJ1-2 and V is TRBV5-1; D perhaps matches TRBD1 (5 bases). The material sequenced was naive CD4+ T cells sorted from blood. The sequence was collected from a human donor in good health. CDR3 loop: CASSATGTPYGYTF. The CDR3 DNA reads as TGCGCCAGCAGCGCTACCGGGACCCCCTATGGCTACACCTTC.